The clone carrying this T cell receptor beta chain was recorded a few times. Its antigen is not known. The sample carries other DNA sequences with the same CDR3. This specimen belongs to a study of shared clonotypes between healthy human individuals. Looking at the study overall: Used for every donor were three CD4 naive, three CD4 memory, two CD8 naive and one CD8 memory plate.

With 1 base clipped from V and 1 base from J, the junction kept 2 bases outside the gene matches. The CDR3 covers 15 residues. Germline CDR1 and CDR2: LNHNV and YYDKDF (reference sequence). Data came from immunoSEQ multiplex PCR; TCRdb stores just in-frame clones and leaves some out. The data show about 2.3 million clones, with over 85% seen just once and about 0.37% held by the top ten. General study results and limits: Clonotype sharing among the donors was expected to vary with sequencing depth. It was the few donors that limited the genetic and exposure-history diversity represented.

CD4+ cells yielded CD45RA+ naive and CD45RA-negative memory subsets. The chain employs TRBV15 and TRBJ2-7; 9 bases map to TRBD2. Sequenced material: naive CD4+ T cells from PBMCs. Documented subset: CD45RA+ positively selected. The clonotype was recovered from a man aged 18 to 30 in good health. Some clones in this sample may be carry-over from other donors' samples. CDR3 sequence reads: CATSRGLADSYEQYF. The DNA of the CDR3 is TGTGCCACCAGCAGAGGACTAGCGGATTCCTACGAGCAGTACTTC.